The rows below give T cell receptor beta chains drawn from one sample of a study of neurological immune-mediated disorders. One entry per CDR3 protein results from TCRdb running MiXCR on the 5' RACE reads. The sample holds tens of thousands of distinct CDR3 sequences; under 10% are singletons and the top ten take approximately 1.5%. The sequencing input was PBMCs. Receptors originate from a middle-aged man in good health. The CDR3 runs from the conserved cysteine through the conserved F or W. A D gene is named only where the DNA matches it firmly. The listing skips clone size in some rows; elsewhere it reads once, few, many or a size class.

d_call,v_call,clone_size,j_call,cdr3_nt,cdr3_aa
TRBD1,TRBV11-2,many,TRBJ2-3,TGTGCCGCCAGTAGGGACAGGGGAGGAGATACGCAGTATTTT,CAASRDRGGDTQYF
NA,TRBV5-1,many,TRBJ2-1,TGCGCCAGCAGAGGAGCGAGAAATGAGCAGTTCTTC,CASRGARNEQFF
TRBD2,TRBV2,many,TRBJ2-1,TGTGCCAGCAGTGACTATAGCGGGAGGTACAATGAGCAGTTCTTC,CASSDYSGRYNEQFF
NA,TRBV12-3/TRBV12-4,many,TRBJ2-1,TGTGCCAGCAGTTTAGTTACAGGCGGCTACAATGAGCAGTTCTTC,CASSLVTGGYNEQFF
NA,TRBV19,once,TRBJ1-1,TGTGCCAGTAAGGCCGGCAGTTCCACTGAAGCTTTCTTT,CASKAGSSTEAFF
TRBD1,TRBV12-3/TRBV12-4,many,TRBJ1-2,TGTGCCAGCAACAACCAGGGGGCGCGAAATGGCTACACCTTC,CASNNQGARNGYTF
TRBD2,TRBV6-5,many,TRBJ2-7,TGTGCCAGCAGTTACGGGCGGGAGTTGGACGAGCAGTACTTC,CASSYGRELDEQYF
NA,TRBV12-3/TRBV12-4,many,TRBJ2-5,TGTGCCAGCAGTCTGAACAGGGAAGAGACCCAGTACTTC,CASSLNREETQYF
NA,TRBV5-1,few,TRBJ2-5,TGCGCCAGCAGCTTGGGACTGGAGACCCAGTACTTC,CASSLGLETQYF
NA,TRBV5-1,many,TRBJ1-4,TGCGCCAGCAGCTTCCAGGGCGCAACTAATGAAAAACTGTTTTTT,CASSFQGATNEKLFF
TRBD2,TRBV5-1,many,TRBJ2-4,TGCGCCAGCAGCTTGGAAGCAGCGGGAGCTCGGGTAGCCAAAAACATTCAGTACTTC,CASSLEAAGARVAKNIQYF
TRBD1,TRBV5-1,NA,TRBJ1-2,TGCGCCAGCAGCTTACTGTCTGGACAGGGGACCTATGGCTACACCTTC,CASSLLSGQGTYGYTF
TRBD1,TRBV5-1,once,TRBJ2-5,TGCGCCAGCAGCTTGGGGGACAGGGACCCAGAGACCCACTACTTC,CASSLGDRDPETHYF
TRBD1,TRBV28,NA,TRBJ2-1,TGTGCCAGCAGTTCAGGACAGGGCAATGGGCAGTTCTTC,CASSSGQGNGQFF
TRBD1,TRBV7-9,many,TRBJ2-5,TGTGCCAGCAGCTCTCCACAGGGGGAGACCCAGTACTTC,CASSSPQGETQYF
TRBD2,TRBV7-9,many,TRBJ2-2,TGTGCCAGCAGCTATTCACGAGGACTAGCGGGAGGGCCGAACGGGGAGCTGTTTTTT,CASSYSRGLAGGPNGELFF
TRBD1,TRBV27,many,TRBJ1-6,TGTGCCAGCAGTTTCACAGGGGGGGATTCACCCCTCCACTTT,CASSFTGGDSPLHF
NA,TRBV3-1,many,TRBJ1-5,TGTGCCAGCAGCCAAGGGGGGGGCAACAATCAGCCCCAGCATTTT,CASSQGGGNNQPQHF
NA,TRBV20-1,many,TRBJ2-6,TGCAGTGCTCCCACGGTAGATGGCTCTGGGGCCAACGTCCTGACTTTC,CSAPTVDGSGANVLTF
TRBD2,TRBV20-1,many,TRBJ2-7,TGCAGTGCTGTCCCAAGCGGGAGGGCCTCCTACGAGCAGTACTTC,CSAVPSGRASYEQYF
TRBD1,TRBV7-3,many,TRBJ2-2,TGTGCCAGCAGCTTAAGGGACAGGGACGGGGAGCTGTTTTTT,CASSLRDRDGELFF
TRBD2,TRBV28,many,TRBJ2-3,TGTGCCAGCAGTTTCCGTAGTCTAGCGGGAGGGCTTGTCACAGATACGCAGTATTTT,CASSFRSLAGGLVTDTQYF
NA,TRBV28,many,TRBJ2-2,TGTGCCAGCAGTTCCCCGGGGGCGAACACCGGGGAGCTGTTTTTT,CASSSPGANTGELFF
TRBD1,TRBV5-1,many,TRBJ2-1,TGCGCCAGCAGGGGACAGGGGAACAATGAGCAGTTCTTC,CASRGQGNNEQFF
NA,TRBV9,many,TRBJ2-7,TGTGCCAGCAGCGTTGGGCCCCCGAGCTCCTACGAGCAGTACTTC,CASSVGPPSSYEQYF
NA,TRBV20-1,many,TRBJ2-7,TGCAGTGCTAGAAAAGGGAATCCATTTTACGAGCAGTACTTC,CSARKGNPFYEQYF
TRBD2,TRBV28,many,TRBJ2-7,TGTGCCACGGATATGGGGGTAGCGGGAGGAGGAAGGGACGAGCAGTACTTC,CATDMGVAGGGRDEQYF
NA,TRBV3-1,many,TRBJ2-7,TGTGCCAGCAGCCAACCGGGACGGGCTATCTACGAGCAGTACTTC,CASSQPGRAIYEQYF
NA,TRBV7-6,medium-sized,TRBJ2-7,TGTGCCAGCAGCTTAGATAGTAGTATGCAGTACTTC,CASSLDSSMQYF
TRBD1,TRBV10-1,many,TRBJ2-3,TGCGCCAGCAGTATGGGACAGACCACAGATACGCAGTATTTT,CASSMGQTTDTQYF
NA,TRBV7-2,many,TRBJ2-7,TGTGCCAGCAGCTTCGGTGGCGCCCTCGAGCAGTACTTC,CASSFGGALEQYF
NA,TRBV24-1,many,TRBJ2-7,TGTGCCACCAGTGATGCCCACTCCTACGAGCAGTACTTC,CATSDAHSYEQYF
NA,TRBV29-1,many,TRBJ2-3,TGCAGCGTAGGGTCCACCTTCACAGATACGCAGTATTTT,CSVGSTFTDTQYF
TRBD1,TRBV20-1,many,TRBJ2-2,TGCAGTGCTAGACTCCGGGACAGGGGGCCAACCTCTCTATATACCGGGGAGCTGTTTTTT,CSARLRDRGPTSLYTGELFF
TRBD1,TRBV7-2,many,TRBJ2-7,TGTGCCAGCAGCTACGGACAGGGTCACACCTACGAGCAGTACTTC,CASSYGQGHTYEQYF
TRBD1,TRBV6-5,many,TRBJ2-7,TGTGCCAGCAGGACGGGACAGGGAACGTGGTACGAGCAGTACTTC,CASRTGQGTWYEQYF
TRBD2,TRBV6-6,few,TRBJ2-2,TGTGCCAGCAGTCCTGGGACTAGCGGGGGGTACACCGGGGAGCTGTTTTTT,CASSPGTSGGYTGELFF
NA,TRBV9,NA,TRBJ1-2,TGTGCCAGCAGCGTAGGACCGGTCGTTCGGGATGGCTACACCTTC,CASSVGPVVRDGYTF
NA,TRBV3-1,few,TRBJ2-2,TGTGCCAGCAGTCATAGCGCCGGGGAGCTGTTTTTT,CASSHSAGELFF
NA,TRBV18,NA,TRBJ1-5,TGTGCCAGCTCACGAGACAATCAGCCCCAGCATTTT,CASSRDNQPQHF
TRBD1,TRBV9,many,TRBJ2-3,TGTGCCAGCAGCGTAGTATCCGGGACAGGGGGCGCCGCAGATACGCAGTATTTT,CASSVVSGTGGAADTQYF
TRBD2,TRBV10-3,many,TRBJ2-2,TGTGCCATCCCTTCTGATGGTAGCGGGCTCACCGGGGAGCTGTTTTTT,CAIPSDGSGLTGELFF
NA,TRBV12-3/TRBV12-4,many,TRBJ2-5,TGTGCCAGCGGGTGGCGGGTAGAAGAGACCCAGTACTTC,CASGWRVEETQYF
NA,TRBV7-9,many,TRBJ2-5,TGTGCCAGCAGCTTAGGGGTGGCACAAGAGACCCAGTACTTC,CASSLGVAQETQYF
NA,TRBV12-3/TRBV12-4,many,TRBJ1-2,TGTGCCAGCAGTTTAGCGCACGTCCCGGATGGCTACACCTTC,CASSLAHVPDGYTF
TRBD2,TRBV20-1,many,TRBJ2-5,TGCAGTGCTTTGGGACTAGCGGGAGGGTGGGAGACCCAGTACTTC,CSALGLAGGWETQYF
TRBD1,TRBV12-3/TRBV12-4,many,TRBJ2-7,TGTGCCAGCAGCAGGACAGGACCTGAGCAGTACTTC,CASSRTGPEQYF
NA,TRBV7-8,many,TRBJ1-1,TGTGCCAGCAGCTTAGTGTGGCAGGGGGAAGCTTTCTTT,CASSLVWQGEAFF
NA,TRBV3-1,many,TRBJ2-5,TGTGCCAGCAGCCAAGAGGCGCAAGAGACCCAGTACTTC,CASSQEAQETQYF